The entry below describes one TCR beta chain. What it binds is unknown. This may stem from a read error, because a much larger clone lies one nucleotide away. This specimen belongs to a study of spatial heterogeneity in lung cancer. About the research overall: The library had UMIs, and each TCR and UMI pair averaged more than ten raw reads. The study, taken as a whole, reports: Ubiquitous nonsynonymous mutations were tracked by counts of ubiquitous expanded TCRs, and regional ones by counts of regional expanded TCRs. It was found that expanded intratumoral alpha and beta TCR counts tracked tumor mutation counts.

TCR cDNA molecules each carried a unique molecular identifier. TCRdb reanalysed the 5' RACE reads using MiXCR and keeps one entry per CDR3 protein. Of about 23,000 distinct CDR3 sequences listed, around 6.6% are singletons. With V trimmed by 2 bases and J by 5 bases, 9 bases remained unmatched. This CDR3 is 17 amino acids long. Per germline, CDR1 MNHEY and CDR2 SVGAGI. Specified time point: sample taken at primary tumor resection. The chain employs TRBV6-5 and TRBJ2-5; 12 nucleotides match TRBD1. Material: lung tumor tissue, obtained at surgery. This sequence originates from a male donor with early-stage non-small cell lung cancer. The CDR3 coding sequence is TGTGCCAGCAGTTACACAGGGACAGGGGGCGTCATGGAGACCCAGTACTTC. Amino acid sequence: CASSYTGTGGVMETQYF.